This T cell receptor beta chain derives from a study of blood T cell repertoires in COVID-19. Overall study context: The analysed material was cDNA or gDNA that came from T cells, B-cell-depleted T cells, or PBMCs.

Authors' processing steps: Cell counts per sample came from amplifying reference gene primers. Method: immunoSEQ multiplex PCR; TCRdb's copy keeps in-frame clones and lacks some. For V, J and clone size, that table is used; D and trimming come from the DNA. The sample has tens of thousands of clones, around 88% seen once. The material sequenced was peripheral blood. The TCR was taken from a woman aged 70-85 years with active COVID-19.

This CDR3 is CASNPGGGLQETQYF. The DNA for the CDR3 is TGCGCCAGCAACCCCGGCGGGGGCTTACAAGAGACCCAGTACTTC. The chain combines TRBV5-1 with TRBJ2-5; weak D call: TRBD2 (7 bases). Germline V lookup: CDR1 SGHRS, CDR2 YFSETQ. The V end lost 6 bases, the J end lost 2 bases, and 17 bases lay between the germline ends. CDR3 length: 15 amino acids.